Listed below are T cell receptor beta chains from one sample, sequenced in a study of blood T cell repertoires in COVID-19. Measured with immunoSEQ multiplex PCR; TCRdb has only the in-frame clones, and not every one. The data contain some 180,000 clones, 75% to 95% of them seen just once; the ten biggest clones take up around 0.53%. The sequenced sample consisted of peripheral blood. The receptors come from a man between 50 and 59 years old with acute or convalescent COVID-19. Both conserved end residues are part of each CDR3. A D gene is named only where the DNA matches it firmly. The listing skips clone size in some rows; elsewhere it reads once, few, many or a size class.

>TRBJ2-3|TRBV6-6|NA|NA
CASSSTGPNTQYF
TGTGCCAGCAGCTCGACAGGTCCCAATACGCAGTATTTT
>TRBJ2-2|TRBV7-3|NA|NA
CASSPTVPGELFF
TGTGCCAGCAGCCCGACAGTCCCCGGGGAGCTGTTTTTT
>TRBJ1-1|TRBV7-8|NA|TRBD1
CASSLSGQGAVTEAFF
TGTGCCAGCAGCTTGTCAGGACAGGGGGCGGTCACTGAAGCTTTCTTT
>TRBJ1-4|TRBV10-3|NA|NA
CAISDFWGATNEKLFF
TGTGCCATCAGTGACTTTTGGGGGGCAACTAATGAAAAACTGTTTTTT
>TRBJ2-7|TRBV7-8|once|TRBD1
CASSYQGTGGNEQYF
TGTGCCAGCAGCTACCAAGGGACAGGGGGTAACGAGCAGTACTTC
>TRBJ2-3|TRBV19|NA|TRBD2
CASSIKRLASTDTQYF
TGTGCCAGTAGTATTAAGAGACTAGCTAGCACAGATACGCAGTATTTT
>TRBJ2-3|TRBV28|NA|NA
CASSQMTVSTDTQYF
TGTGCCAGCAGTCAGATGACAGTAAGCACAGATACGCAGTATTTT
>TRBJ2-3|TRBV20-1|NA|TRBD2
CSASGLAGDEGTDTQYF
TGCAGTGCTAGTGGCCTAGCGGGAGACGAGGGCACAGATACGCAGTATTTT
>TRBJ2-2|TRBV7-9|NA|TRBD1
CASSLTGGQANTGELFF
TGTGCCAGCAGCCTCACAGGGGGCCAGGCCAATACCGGGGAGCTGTTTTTT
>TRBJ1-1|TRBV2|NA|TRBD1
CASRNDRASNTEAFF
TGTGCCAGCAGGAACGACAGGGCTTCGAACACTGAAGCTTTCTTT
>TRBJ2-2|TRBV11-2|NA|TRBD1
CASNRGAGELFF
TGTGCCAGCAACAGGGGTGCCGGGGAGCTGTTTTTT
>TRBJ2-5|TRBV18|NA|TRBD2
CASSPAGDQETQYF
TGTGCCAGCTCACCAGCGGGGGACCAAGAGACCCAGTACTTC